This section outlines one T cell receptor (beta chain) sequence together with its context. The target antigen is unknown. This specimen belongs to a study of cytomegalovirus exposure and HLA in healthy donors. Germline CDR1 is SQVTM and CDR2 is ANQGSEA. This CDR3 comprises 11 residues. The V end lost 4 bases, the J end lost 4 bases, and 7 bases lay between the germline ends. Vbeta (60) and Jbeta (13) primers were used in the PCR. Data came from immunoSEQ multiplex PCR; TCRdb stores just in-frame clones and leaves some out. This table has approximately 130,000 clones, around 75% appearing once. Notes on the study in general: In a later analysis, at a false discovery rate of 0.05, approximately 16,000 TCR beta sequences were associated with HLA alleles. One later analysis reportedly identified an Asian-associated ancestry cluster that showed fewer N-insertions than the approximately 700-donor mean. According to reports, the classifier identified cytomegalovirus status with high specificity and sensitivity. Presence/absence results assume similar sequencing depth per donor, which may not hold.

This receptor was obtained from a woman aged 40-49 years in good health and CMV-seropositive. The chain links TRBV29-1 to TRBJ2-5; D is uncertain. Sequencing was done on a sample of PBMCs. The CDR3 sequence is CSVVGGETQYF. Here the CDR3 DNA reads TGCAGCGTTGTCGGCGGAGAGACCCAGTACTTC.